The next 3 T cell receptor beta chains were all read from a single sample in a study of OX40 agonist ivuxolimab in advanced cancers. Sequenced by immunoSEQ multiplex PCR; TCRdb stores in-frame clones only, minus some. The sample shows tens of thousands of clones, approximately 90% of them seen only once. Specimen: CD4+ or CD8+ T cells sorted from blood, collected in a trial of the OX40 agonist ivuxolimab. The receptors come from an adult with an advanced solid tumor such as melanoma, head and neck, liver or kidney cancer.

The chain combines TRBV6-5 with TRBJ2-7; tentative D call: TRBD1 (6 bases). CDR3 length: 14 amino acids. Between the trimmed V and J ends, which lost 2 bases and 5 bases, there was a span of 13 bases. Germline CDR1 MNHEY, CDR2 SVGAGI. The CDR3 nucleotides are TGTGCCAGCAGTTACGAAAGGACAGACCACGAGCAGTACTTC. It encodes CASSYERTDHEQYF.

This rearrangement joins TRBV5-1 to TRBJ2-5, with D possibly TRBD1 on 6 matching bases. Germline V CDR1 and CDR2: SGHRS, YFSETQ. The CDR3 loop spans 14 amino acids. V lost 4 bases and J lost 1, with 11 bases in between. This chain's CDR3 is CASSRTDSQETQYF. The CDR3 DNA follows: TGCGCCAGCAGCCGGACGGACAGCCAAGAGACCCAGTACTTC.

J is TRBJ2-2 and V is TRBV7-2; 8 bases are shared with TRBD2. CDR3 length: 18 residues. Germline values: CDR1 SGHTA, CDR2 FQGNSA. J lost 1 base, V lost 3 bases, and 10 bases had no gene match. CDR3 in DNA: TGTGCCAGCAGCTTCCTCCTCGGGGGGGACTGGAACACCGGGGAGCTGTTTTTT. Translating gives CASSFLLGGDWNTGELFF.